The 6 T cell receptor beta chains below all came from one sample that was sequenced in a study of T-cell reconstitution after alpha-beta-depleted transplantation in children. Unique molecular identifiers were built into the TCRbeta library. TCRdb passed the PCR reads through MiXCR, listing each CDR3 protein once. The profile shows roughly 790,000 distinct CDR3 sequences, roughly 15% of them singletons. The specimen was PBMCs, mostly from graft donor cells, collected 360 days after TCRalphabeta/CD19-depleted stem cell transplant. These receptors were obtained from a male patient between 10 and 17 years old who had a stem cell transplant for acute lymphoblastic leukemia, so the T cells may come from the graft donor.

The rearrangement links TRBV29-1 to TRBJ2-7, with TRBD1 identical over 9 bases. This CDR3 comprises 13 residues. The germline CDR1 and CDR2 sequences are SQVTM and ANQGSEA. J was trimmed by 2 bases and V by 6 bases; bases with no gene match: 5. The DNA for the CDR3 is TGCAGCGTCGGGACAGGGCAACCCTACGAGCAGTACTTC. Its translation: CSVGTGQPYEQYF.

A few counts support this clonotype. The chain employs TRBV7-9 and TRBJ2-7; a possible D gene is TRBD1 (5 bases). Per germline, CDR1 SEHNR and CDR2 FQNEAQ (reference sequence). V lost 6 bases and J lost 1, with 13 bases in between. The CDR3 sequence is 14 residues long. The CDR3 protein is CASRPQGSSYEQYF. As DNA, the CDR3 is TGTGCCAGCAGACCGCAGGGATCTTCCTACGAGCAGTACTTC.

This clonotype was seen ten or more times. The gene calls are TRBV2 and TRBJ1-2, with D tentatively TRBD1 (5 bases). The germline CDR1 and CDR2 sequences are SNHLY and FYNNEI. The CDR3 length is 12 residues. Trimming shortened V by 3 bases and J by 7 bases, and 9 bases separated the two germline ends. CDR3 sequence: CASSDRVGGYTF. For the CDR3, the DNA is TGTGCCAGCAGTGACAGGGTCGGTGGCTACACCTTC.

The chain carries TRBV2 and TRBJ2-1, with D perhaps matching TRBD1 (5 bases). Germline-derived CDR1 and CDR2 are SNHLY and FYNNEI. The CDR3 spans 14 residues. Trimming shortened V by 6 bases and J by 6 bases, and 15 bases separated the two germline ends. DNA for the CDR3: TGTGCCAGCAGGGACATGTTAGCCACCAATGAGCAGTTCTTC. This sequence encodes CASRDMLATNEQFF.

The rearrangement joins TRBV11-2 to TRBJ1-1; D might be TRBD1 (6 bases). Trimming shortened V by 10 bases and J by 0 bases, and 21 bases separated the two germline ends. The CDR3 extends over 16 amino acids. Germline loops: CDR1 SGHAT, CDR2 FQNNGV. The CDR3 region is CANSSVGAFMNTEAFF. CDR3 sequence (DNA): TGTGCCAATAGTTCTGTGGGGGCTTTCATGAACACTGAAGCTTTCTTT.

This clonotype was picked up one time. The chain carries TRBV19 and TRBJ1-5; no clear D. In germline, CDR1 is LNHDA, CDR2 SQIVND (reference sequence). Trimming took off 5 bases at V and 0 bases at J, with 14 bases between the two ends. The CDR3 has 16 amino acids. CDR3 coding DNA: TGTGCCAGTAGTCTCGACGGAACTATTAGCAATCAGCCCCAGCATTTT. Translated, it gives CASSLDGTISNQPQHF.